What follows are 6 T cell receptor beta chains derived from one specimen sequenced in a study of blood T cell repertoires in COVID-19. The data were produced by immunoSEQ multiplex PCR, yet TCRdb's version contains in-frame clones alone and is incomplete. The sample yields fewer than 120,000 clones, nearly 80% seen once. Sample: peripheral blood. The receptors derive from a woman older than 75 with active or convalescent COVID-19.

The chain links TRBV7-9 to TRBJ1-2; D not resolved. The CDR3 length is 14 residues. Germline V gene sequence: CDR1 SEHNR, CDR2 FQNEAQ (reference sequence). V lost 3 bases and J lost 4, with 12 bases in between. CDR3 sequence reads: CASSLPQEGYGYTF. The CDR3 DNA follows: TGTGCCAGCAGCTTGCCCCAGGAGGGCTATGGCTACACCTTC. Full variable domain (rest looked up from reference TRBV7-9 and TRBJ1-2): DTGVSQNPRHKITKRGQNVTFRCDPISEHNRLYWYRQTLGQGPEFLTYFQNEAQLEKSRLLSDRFSAERPKGSFSTLEIQRTEQGDSAMYLCASSLPQEGYGYTFGSGTRLTVV.

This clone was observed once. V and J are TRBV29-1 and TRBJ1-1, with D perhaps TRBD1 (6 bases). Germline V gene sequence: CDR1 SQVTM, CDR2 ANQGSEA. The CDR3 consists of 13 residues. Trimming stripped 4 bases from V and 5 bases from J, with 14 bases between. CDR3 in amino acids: CSVADRRKTEAFF. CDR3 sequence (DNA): TGCAGCGTTGCCGACAGGAGGAAGACTGAAGCTTTCTTT.

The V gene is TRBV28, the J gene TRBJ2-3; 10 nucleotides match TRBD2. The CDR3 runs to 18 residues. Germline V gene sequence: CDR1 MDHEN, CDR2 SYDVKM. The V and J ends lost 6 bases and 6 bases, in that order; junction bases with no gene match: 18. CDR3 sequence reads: CASSGSGLAGVLRDTQYF. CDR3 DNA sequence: TGTGCCAGCAGCGGATCCGGGCTAGCGGGAGTCTTGAGGGATACGCAGTATTTT.

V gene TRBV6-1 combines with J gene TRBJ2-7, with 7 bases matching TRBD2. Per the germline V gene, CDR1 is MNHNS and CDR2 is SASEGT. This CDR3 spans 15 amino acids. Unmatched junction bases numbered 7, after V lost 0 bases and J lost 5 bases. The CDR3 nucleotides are TGTGCCAGCAGTGAAGCGGGCGGGAGTGCAGACGAGCAGTACTTC. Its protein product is CASSEAGGSADEQYF.

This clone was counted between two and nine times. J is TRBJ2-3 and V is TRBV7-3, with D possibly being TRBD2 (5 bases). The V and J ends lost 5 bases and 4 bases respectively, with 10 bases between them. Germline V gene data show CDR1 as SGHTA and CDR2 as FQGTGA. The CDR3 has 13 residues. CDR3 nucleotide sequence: TGTGCCAGCAGCATGGAACTAGCAGATACGCAGTATTTT. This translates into CASSMELADTQYF.

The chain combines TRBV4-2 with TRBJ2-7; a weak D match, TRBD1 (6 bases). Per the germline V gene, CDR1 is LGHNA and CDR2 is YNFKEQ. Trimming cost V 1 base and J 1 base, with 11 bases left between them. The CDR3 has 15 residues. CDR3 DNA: TGTGCCAGCAGCCAAGGCAACAGGGTTTCCTACGAGCAGTACTTC. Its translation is CASSQGNRVSYEQYF.